One sample yielded the 6 T cell receptor beta chains listed below, sequenced in a study of T cell responses to AZD1222 COVID-19 vaccine. Only in-frame clones appear in the TCRdb table, and some are missing; sequencing was by immunoSEQ multiplex PCR. Of about 150,000 clones in the sample, roughly nine tenths were seen once. Sequencing used peripheral blood, obtained 28 days after the second AZD1222 dose. The receptors derive from an adult who received the AZD1222 COVID-19 vaccine.

The chain combines TRBV28 with TRBJ1-2, with 8 bases matching TRBD1. J lost 4 bases, V lost 5 bases, and 6 bases had no gene match. This CDR3 has 14 amino acids. Germline V gives CDR1 MDHEN, CDR2 SYDVKM. The CDR3 loop reads CASSGTGVIYGYTF. CDR3 DNA sequence: TGTGCCAGCAGTGGGACAGGTGTCATCTATGGCTACACCTTC.

The rearrangement uses TRBV6-5 and TRBJ2-5, with D tentatively TRBD1 or TRBD2 (5 bases each). The germline V gene has CDR1 MNHEY and CDR2 SVGAGI. V shed 5 bases and J shed 3 bases, with 16 bases lying between them. CDR3 length equals 15 residues. The CDR3 protein is CASSPLRQREETQYF. The CDR3 DNA reads as TGTGCCAGCAGTCCCTTAAGACAGAGGGAAGAGACCCAGTACTTC.

V gene TRBV2 combines with J gene TRBJ2-2; TRBD1 agrees at 7 bases. V was clipped by 6 bases and J by 3 bases; unmatched bases: 13. CDR3 length: 17 residues. Germline V gene lookup returns CDR1 SNHLY and CDR2 FYNNEI. In DNA, the CDR3 is TGTGCCAGCAGATACCTGGAGACAGGGTCCTACACCGGGGAGCTGTTTTTT. This sequence encodes CASRYLETGSYTGELFF.

In this sample, this clone turned up a few times. V and J are TRBV10-3 and TRBJ2-3; D is uncertain. The CDR3 loop spans 16 amino acids. Germline CDR1 reads ENHRY; CDR2 reads SYGVKD. With 0 bases removed from V and 6 bases from J, the gap between germline ends came to 16 bases. This CDR3 is CAISESVSPQRDTQYF. The CDR3 region has the DNA TGTGCCATCAGTGAGTCGGTCAGCCCCCAAAGGGATACGCAGTATTTT.

The gene calls are TRBV2 and TRBJ1-4; D not certain. Germline-derived CDR1 and CDR2 are SNHLY and FYNNEI. This CDR3 has 13 amino acids. Deletions cut 6 bases from V and 3 bases from J, with 8 bases between. CDR3 in DNA: TGTGCCAGCAGACACGCAGCTAATGAAAAACTGTTTTTT. Residues: CASRHAANEKLFF.

The CDR3 bases are TGTGCCAGCAGCTTGGTATACCAGGACACTGAAGCTTTCTTT. Its translation is CASSLVYQDTEAFF. V gene TRBV5-4 combines with J gene TRBJ1-1; D not resolved. The V gene lost 0 bases and the J gene lost 3 bases, with 9 bases spanning the gap. The germline CDR1 and CDR2 sequences are SGHNT and YYREEE (reference sequence). The CDR3 has 14 amino acids.